Each of the 13 T cell receptor beta chains below was sequenced from the same sample in a study of response to subunit inactivated influenza vaccine. Each CDR3 protein is one row after TCRdb ran MiXCR on the RT-PCR reads. The sample lists approximately 500,000 distinct CDR3 sequences, 13% occurring once. The source material was PBMCs from blood, sampled roughly 48 days after vaccination. These receptors were collected from a man between 45 and 60 years old who received an inactivated influenza vaccine.

The genes are TRBV12-3 or TRBV12-4 and TRBJ2-2; D is perhaps TRBD1 (5 bases). The CDR3 runs to 16 residues. With 4 bases removed from V and 4 bases from J, the gap between germline ends came to 16 bases. The CDR3 DNA follows: TGTGCCAGCAGTTCTGAAGGGGCGCGAGGCACCGGGGAGCTGTTTTTT. It yields the protein CASSSEGARGTGELFF.

This chain uses TRBV5-5 with TRBJ2-1; D possibly matches TRBD1 or TRBD2 (6 bases each). Germline V CDR1 and CDR2: SGHKS, YYEKEE (reference sequence). Deletions cut 4 bases from V and 10 bases from J, with 15 bases between. This CDR3 is 13 amino acids long. In DNA form, the CDR3 reads TGTGCCAGCAGCCCCCCCGGGGGCAGCGAGCAGTTCTTC. As protein: CASSPPGGSEQFF. Based on the CDR3 plus reference TRBV5-5 and TRBJ2-1, the full variable domain is DAGVTQSPTHLIKTRGQQVTLRCSPISGHKSVSWYQQVLGQGPQFIFQYYEKEERGRGNFPDRFSARQFPNYSSELNVNALLLGDSALYLCASSPPGGSEQFFGPGTRLTVL.

This chain joins TRBV6-5 and TRBJ1-5, with 8 bases lining up with TRBD1. V lost 0 bases and J lost 6; bases outside the gene matches: 10. CDR1 is MNHEY, CDR2 SVGAGI, per germline. The CDR3 has 17 amino acids. The chain's CDR3 is CASSYSSRDRFGQPQHF. CDR3 sequence (DNA): TGTGCCAGCAGTTACTCGTCCCGGGACAGGTTTGGTCAGCCCCAGCATTTT.

This chain connects TRBV20-1 to TRBJ1-1, with 7 bases fitting TRBD1. V dropped 5 bases and J dropped 6; count of bases not matched to a gene: 6. This CDR3 has 12 residues. Germline lookup yields CDR1 DFQATT and CDR2 SNEGSKA (reference sequence). As DNA, the CDR3 is TGCAGTGCTCTCGACAGGGTCTCTGAAGCTTTCTTT. This translates into CSALDRVSEAFF.

This clonotype has a handful of counts. The rearrangement joins TRBV4-2 to TRBJ2-7; D is uncertain. Per germline, CDR1 LGHNA and CDR2 YNFKEQ. Trimming left V 0 bases short and J 0 bases short, with 12 bases between. The CDR3 is 16 amino acids. The CDR3 protein is CASSQDVSASSYEQYF. Written as DNA, the CDR3 is TGTGCCAGCAGCCAAGATGTGAGCGCGAGCTCCTACGAGCAGTACTTC.

A few counts support this clonotype. The chain links TRBV15 to TRBJ1-6; no firm D call. The CDR3 extends over 17 amino acids. The V end lost 0 bases, the J end lost 10 bases, and 19 bases lay between the germline ends. The germline V gene has CDR1 LNHNV and CDR2 YYDKDF (reference sequence). CDR3 sequence reads: CATSREGFGTGKSPLHF. CDR3 coding DNA: TGTGCCACCAGCAGAGAAGGTTTCGGAACGGGGAAATCACCCCTCCACTTT.

J is TRBJ2-1 and V is TRBV18; 8 bases are shared with TRBD2. V shed 5 bases, J shed 9 bases, and the junction held 9 bases outside the gene matches. Germline values: CDR1 KGHSH, CDR2 LQKENI. The CDR3 loop spans 14 amino acids. CDR3 nucleotide sequence: TGTGCCAGCTCAACCGGAGCGGGAGCCGGTGAGCAGTTCTTC. Its protein product is CASSTGAGAGEQFF. Looking up the rest from reference TRBV18 and TRBJ2-1 gives the full variable domain: NAGVMQNPRHLVRRRGQEARLRCSPMKGHSHVYWYRQLPEEGLKFMVYLQKENIIDESGMPKERFSAEFPKEGPSILRIQQVVRGDSAAYFCASSTGAGAGEQFFGPGTRLTVL.

The chain is built from TRBV7-9 and TRBJ2-1; 11 bases agree with TRBD2. Germline V gene lookup returns CDR1 SEHNR and CDR2 FQNEAQ (reference sequence). V was clipped by 5 bases and J by 4 bases; unmatched bases: 10. The CDR3 sequence is 17 residues long. Here the CDR3 reads CASSATMTSGVYNEQFF. In DNA form, the CDR3 reads TGTGCCAGCAGCGCCACCATGACTAGCGGGGTTTACAATGAGCAGTTCTTC.

This clonotype was found many times. The chain has TRBV12-3 or TRBV12-4 and TRBJ2-5, with D hard to call. The CDR3 is made up of 12 amino acids. Trimming stripped 7 bases from V and 2 bases from J, with 8 bases between. In DNA form, the CDR3 reads TGTGCCAGCAAGGGCAGTCAAGAGACCCAGTACTTC. It yields the protein CASKGSQETQYF.

This clonotype turned up a few times. This sequence joins TRBV5-1 and TRBJ2-7; a weak D match, TRBD2 (6 bases). This CDR3 is built from 14 residues. Germline V gene lookup returns CDR1 SGHRS and CDR2 YFSETQ. V was shortened by 0 bases and J by 2 bases, with 9 bases between the two germline ends. Here the CDR3 DNA reads TGCGCCAGCAGCTTGGATGCGGGGCCCTACGAGCAGTACTTC. Translation gives CASSLDAGPYEQYF.

V and J are TRBV6-5 and TRBJ2-1; 11 bases are shared with TRBD2. V dropped 0 bases and J dropped 8; count of bases not matched to a gene: 3. The V gene's germline CDR1 is MNHEY and CDR2 SVGAGI. This CDR3 is 15 amino acids long. The CDR3 nucleotides are TGTGCCAGCAGTTACTCAACTAGCGGGAGAGATGAGCAGTTCTTC. It yields the protein CASSYSTSGRDEQFF.

At least ten counts were recorded for this clonotype. V and J are TRBV29-1 and TRBJ1-1, with TRBD1 matching over 9 bases. This CDR3 spans 13 amino acids. CDR1 is SQVTM, CDR2 ANQGSEA, per germline. Germline trimming cut 6 bases from V and 3 bases from J; bases unmatched to any gene: 5. The CDR3 region is CSVNRGLDTEAFF. The CDR3 DNA follows: TGCAGCGTCAACAGGGGGCTCGACACTGAAGCTTTCTTT.

To note about this clonotype: At one of its ends the junction is not consistent with the germline gene, which may arise from a read error. This chain uses TRBV6-2 or TRBV6-3 with TRBJ2-7; 7 bases are shared with TRBD1. This CDR3 has 13 amino acids. The germline V gene encodes CDR1 MNHEY and CDR2 SVGEGT. CDR3 protein: CASSYSLTGTESF. Here the CDR3 DNA reads TGTGCCAGCAGTTACTCGCTCACCGGGACAGAGAGCTTC.